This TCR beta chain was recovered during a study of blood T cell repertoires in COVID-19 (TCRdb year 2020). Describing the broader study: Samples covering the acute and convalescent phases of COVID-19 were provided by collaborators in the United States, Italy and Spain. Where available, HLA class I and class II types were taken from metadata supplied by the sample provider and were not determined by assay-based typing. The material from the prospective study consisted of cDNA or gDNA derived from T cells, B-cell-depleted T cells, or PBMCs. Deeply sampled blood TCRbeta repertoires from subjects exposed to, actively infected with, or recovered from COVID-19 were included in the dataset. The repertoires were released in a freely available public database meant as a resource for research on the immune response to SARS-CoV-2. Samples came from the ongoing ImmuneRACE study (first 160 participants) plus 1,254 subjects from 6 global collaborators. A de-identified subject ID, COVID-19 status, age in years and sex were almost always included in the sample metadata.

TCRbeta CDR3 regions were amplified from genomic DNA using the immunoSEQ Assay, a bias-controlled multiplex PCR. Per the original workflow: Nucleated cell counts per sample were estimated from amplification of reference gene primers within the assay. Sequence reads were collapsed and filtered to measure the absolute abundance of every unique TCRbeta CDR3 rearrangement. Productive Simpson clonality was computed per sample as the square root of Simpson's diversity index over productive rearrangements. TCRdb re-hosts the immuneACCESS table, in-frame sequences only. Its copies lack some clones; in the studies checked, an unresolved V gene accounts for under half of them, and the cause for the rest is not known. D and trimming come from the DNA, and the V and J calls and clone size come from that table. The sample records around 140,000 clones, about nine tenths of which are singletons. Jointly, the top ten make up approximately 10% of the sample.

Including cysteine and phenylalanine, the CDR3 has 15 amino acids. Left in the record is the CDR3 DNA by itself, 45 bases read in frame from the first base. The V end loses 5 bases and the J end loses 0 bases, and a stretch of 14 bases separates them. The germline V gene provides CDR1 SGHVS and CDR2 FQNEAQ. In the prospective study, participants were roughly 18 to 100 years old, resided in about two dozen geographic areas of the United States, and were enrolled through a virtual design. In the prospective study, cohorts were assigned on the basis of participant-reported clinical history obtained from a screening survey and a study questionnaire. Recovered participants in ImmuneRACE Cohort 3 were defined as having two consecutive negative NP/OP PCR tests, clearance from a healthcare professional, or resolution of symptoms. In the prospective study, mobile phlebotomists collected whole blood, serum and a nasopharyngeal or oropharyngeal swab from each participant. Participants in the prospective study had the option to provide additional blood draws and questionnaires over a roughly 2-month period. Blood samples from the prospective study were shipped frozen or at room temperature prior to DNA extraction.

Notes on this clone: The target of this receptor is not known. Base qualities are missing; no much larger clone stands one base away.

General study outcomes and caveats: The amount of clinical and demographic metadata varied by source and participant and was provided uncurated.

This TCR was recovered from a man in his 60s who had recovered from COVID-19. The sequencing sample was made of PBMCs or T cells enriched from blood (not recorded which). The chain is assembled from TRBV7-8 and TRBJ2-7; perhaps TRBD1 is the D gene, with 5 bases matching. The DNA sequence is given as TGTGCCAGCAGCATGAGACAGAGCCTCTCCTACGAGCAGTACTTC. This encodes CASSMRQSLSYEQYF.